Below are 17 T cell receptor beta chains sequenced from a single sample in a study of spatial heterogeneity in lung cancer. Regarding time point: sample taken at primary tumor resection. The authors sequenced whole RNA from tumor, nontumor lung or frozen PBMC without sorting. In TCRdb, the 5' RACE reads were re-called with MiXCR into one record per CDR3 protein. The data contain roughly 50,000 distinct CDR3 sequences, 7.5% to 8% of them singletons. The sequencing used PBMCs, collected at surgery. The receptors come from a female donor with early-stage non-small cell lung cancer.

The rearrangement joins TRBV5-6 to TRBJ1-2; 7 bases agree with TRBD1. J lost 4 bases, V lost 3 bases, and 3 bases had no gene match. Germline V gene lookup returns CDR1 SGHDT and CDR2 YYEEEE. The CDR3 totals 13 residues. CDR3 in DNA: TGTGCCAGCAGCTCTGGGACAGCCTATGGCTACACCTTC. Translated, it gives CASSSGTAYGYTF.

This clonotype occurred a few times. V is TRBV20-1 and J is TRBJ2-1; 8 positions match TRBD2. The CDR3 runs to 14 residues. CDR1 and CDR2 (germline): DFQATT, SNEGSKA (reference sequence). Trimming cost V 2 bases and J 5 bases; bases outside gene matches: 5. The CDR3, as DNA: TGCAGTGCTAGATTGGCGGGGGGAAACAATGAGCAGTTCTTC. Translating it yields CSARLAGGNNEQFF.

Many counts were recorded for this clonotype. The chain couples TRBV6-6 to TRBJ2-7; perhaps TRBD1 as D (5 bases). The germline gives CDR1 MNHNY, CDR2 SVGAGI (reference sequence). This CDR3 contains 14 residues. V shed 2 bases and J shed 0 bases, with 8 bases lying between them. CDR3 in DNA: TGTGCCAGCAGTTACGGGGCGAACTCCTACGAGCAGTACTTC. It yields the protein CASSYGANSYEQYF.

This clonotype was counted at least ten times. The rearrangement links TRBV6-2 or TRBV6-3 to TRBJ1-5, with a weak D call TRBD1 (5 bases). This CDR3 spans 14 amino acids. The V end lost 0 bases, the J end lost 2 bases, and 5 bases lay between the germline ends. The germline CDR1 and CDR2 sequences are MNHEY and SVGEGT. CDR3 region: CASSYSGGNQPQHF. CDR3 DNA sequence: TGTGCCAGCAGTTACTCAGGGGGCAATCAGCCCCAGCATTTT.

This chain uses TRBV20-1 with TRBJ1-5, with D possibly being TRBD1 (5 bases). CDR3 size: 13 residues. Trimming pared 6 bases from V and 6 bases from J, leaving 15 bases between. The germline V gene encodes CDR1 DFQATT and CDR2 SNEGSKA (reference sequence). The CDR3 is CSAWRGAAQPQHF. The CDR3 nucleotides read TGCAGTGCGTGGAGGGGCGCGGCTCAGCCCCAGCATTTT.

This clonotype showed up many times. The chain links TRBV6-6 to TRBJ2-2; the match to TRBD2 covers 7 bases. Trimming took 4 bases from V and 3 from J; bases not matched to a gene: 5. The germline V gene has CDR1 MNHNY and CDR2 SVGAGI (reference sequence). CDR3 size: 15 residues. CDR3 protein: CASSFTGGYTGELFF. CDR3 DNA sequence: TGTGCCAGCAGTTTTACGGGGGGTTACACCGGGGAGCTGTTTTTT.

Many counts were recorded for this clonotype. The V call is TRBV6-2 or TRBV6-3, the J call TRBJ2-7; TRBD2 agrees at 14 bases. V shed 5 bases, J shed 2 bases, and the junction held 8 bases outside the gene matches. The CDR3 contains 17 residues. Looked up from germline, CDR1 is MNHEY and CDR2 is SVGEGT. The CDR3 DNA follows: TGTGCCAGCAGTCGCCTACGACTAGCGGGGGGGACCTACGAGCAGTACTTC. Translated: CASSRLRLAGGTYEQYF.

The CDR3 DNA sequence: TGTGCCAGCAGCCCCTACCCTCTCGGGAGTTACGAGCAGTACTTC. This sequence encodes CASSPYPLGSYEQYF. This chain uses TRBV6-5 with TRBJ2-7, with D perhaps TRBD2 (6 bases). Germline V gene data show CDR1 as MNHEY and CDR2 as SVGAGI. This CDR3 is 15 amino acids long. Trimming pared 6 bases from V and 4 bases from J, leaving 19 bases between.

CDR3 in DNA: TGTGCCAGCAAGATGGCGGGGACCGGGGAGCTGTTTTTT. Translating it yields CASKMAGTGELFF. The rearrangement links TRBV6-5 to TRBJ2-2; D may be TRBD2 (6 bases). V dropped 7 bases and J dropped 5 bases, with 11 bases sitting between them. The CDR3 has 13 residues. CDR1 is MNHEY and CDR2 is SVGAGI in the germline V gene.

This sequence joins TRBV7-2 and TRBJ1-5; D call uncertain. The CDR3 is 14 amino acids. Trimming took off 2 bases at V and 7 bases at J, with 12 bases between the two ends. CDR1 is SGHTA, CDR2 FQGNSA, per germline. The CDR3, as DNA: TGTGCCAGCAGCTTAAGGCGGGCCGACCAGCCCCAGCATTTT. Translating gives CASSLRRADQPQHF.

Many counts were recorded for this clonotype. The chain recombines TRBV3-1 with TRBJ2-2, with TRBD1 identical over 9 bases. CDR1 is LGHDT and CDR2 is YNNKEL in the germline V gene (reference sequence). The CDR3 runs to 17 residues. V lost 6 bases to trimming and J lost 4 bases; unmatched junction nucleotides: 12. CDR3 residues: CASRRTGTGSGTGELFF. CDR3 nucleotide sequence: TGTGCCAGCAGACGTACCGGGACAGGGAGTGGCACCGGGGAGCTGTTTTTT.

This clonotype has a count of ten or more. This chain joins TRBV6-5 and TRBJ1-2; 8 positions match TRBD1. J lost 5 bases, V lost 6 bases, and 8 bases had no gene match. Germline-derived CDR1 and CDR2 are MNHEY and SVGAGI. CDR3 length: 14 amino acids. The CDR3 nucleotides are TGTGCCAGCAGCTTCAGGGGGCATGAGTATGGCTACACCTTC. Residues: CASSFRGHEYGYTF.

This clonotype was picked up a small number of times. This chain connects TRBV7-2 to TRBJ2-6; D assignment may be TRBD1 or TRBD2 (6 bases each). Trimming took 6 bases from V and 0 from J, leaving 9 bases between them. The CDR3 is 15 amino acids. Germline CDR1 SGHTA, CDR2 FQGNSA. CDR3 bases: TGTGCCAGCAGTAGGGGGGCCTCTGGGGCCAACGTCCTGACTTTC. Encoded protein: CASSRGASGANVLTF.

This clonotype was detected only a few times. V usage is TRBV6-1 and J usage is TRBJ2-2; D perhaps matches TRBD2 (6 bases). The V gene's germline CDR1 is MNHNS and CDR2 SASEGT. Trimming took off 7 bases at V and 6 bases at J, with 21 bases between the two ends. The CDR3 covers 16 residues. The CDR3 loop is CASIVMGLADSGELFF. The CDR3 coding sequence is TGTGCCAGCATCGTAATGGGACTCGCAGACTCCGGGGAGCTGTTTTTT.

In nucleotides, the CDR3 is TGTGCCAGCATCCCGGGAGGGGCGAACACCGGGGAGCTGTTTTTT. Its translation is CASIPGGANTGELFF. The V gene is TRBV27, the J gene TRBJ2-2, with 8 bases aligning to TRBD2. Germline CDR1 is MNHEY and CDR2 is SMNVEV (reference sequence). The ends lost 7 bases at V and 0 bases at J; junction bases unmatched: 4. There are 15 residues in the CDR3.

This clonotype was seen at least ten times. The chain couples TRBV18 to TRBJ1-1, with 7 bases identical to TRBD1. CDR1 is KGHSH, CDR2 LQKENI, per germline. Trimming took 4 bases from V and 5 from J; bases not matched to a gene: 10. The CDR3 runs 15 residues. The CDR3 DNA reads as TGTGCCAGCTCACTGTCCCACGACAGGGCTACTGAAGCTTTCTTT. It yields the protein CASSLSHDRATEAFF.

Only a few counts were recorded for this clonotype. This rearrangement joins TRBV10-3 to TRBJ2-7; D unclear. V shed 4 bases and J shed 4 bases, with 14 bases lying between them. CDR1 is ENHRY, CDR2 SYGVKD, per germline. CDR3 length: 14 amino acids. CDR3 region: CAISGNEASYEQYF. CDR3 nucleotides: TGTGCCATCAGTGGAAACGAGGCCAGTTACGAGCAGTACTTC.